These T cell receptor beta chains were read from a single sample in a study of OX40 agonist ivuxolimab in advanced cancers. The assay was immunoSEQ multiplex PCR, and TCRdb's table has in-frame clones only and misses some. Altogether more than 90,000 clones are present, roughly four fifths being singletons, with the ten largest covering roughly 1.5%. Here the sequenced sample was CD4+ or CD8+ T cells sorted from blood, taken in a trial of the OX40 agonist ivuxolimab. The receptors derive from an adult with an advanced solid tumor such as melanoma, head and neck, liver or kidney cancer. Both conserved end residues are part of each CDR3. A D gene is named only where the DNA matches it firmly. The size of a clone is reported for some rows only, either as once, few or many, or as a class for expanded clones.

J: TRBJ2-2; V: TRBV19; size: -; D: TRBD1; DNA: TGTGCCAGTAGTCCCCCCGGGACAGATTACACCGGGGAGCTGTTTTTT; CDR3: CASSPPGTDYTGELFF
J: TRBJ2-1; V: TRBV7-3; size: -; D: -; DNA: TGTGCCAGCAGCTTAAATGTCGGCGGAGGGGTGGGAAATGAGCAGTTCTTC; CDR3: CASSLNVGGGVGNEQFF
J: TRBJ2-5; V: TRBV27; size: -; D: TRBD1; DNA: TGTGCCAGCAGGCCACAGGGGCGGGAGACCCAGTACTTC; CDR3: CASRPQGRETQYF
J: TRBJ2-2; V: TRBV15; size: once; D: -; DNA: TGTGCCACCAGCAGGTCTCGCACCGGGGAGCTGTTTTTT; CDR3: CATSRSRTGELFF
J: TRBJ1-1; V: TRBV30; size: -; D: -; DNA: TGTGCCTGGAGTGCCTTCCGGGTCAGAGCTTTCTTT; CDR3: CAWSAFRVRAFF
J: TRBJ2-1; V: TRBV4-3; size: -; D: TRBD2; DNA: TGCGCCAGCAGCCTCGGGACTAGTTTTTCCAATGAGCAGTTCTTC; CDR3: CASSLGTSFSNEQFF
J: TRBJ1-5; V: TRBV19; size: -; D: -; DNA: TGTGCCAGTAGTGATAAATCGCAGGGAGCAAATCAGCCCCAGCATTTT; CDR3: CASSDKSQGANQPQHF
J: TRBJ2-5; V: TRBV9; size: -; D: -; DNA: TGTGCCAGCAGCGTAGAGCAGGGTGTTGTGGAGACCCAGTACTTC; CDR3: CASSVEQGVVETQYF
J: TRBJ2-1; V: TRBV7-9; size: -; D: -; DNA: TGTGCCAGCAGCCCAGAGGTCAATGAGCAGTTCTTC; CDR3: CASSPEVNEQFF
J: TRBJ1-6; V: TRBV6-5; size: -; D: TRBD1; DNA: TGTGCCAGCAGTACCGACAGGGCCTATAATTCACCCCTCCACTTT; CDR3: CASSTDRAYNSPLHF
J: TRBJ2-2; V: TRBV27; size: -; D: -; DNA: TGTGCCAGCAGCTCACTCGGACAGCTGTACACCGGGGAGCTGTTTTTT; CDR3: CASSSLGQLYTGELFF
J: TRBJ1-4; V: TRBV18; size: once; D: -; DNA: TGTGCCAGCTCACCTGGACAGCCCGCAACTAATGAAAAACTGTTTTTT; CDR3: CASSPGQPATNEKLFF
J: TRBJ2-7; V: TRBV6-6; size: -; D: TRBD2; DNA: TGTGCCAGCAGTTACGCTCGGGGGGTATCGGGCGACGAGCAGTACTTC; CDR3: CASSYARGVSGDEQYF
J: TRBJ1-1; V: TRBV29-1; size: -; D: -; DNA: TGCAGCGTCCCTCTGGGTGGTAACACTGAAGCTTTCTTT; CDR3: CSVPLGGNTEAFF
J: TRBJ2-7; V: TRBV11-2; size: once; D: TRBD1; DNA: TGTGCCAGCAATAACAGGGGATCCGCCTACGAGCAGTACTTC; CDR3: CASNNRGSAYEQYF
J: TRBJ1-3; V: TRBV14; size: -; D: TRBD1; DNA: TGTGCCAGCAGCGGACAGGTCTCTGGAAACACCATATATTTT; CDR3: CASSGQVSGNTIYF
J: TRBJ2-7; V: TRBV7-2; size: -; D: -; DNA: TGTGCCAGCAGCAACAATTACGAGCAGTACTTC; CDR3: CASSNNYEQYF
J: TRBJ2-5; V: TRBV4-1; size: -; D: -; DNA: TGCGCCAGCAGCCAAGAGGAAAAGACCCAGTACTTC; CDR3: CASSQEEKTQYF
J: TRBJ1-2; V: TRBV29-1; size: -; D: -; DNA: TGCAGCGTTGAAGAAGGGGGGGGCGGCTACACCTTC; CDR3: CSVEEGGGGYTF
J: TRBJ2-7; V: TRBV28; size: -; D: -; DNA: TGTGCCAGCACCTCCTACGAGACCCCCGGAGACAAGCAGTACTTC; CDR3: CASTSYETPGDKQYF
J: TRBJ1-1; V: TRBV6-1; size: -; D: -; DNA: TGTGCCAGCAGCCTCTCCCTAGGTACAAGGACTGAAGCTTTCTTT; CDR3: CASSLSLGTRTEAFF
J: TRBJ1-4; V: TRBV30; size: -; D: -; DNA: TGTGCCTGGAGTGTACGGTATGAAAAACTGTTTTTT; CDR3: CAWSVRYEKLFF
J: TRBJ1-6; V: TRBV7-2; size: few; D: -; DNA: TGTGCCAGCAGCCGCGGGTTCAATTCACCCCTCCACTTT; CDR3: CASSRGFNSPLHF
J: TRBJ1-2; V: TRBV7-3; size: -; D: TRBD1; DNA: TGTGCCAGCAGCCAGGAAGGCACAGGGGGCTTCTATGGCTACACCTTC; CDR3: CASSQEGTGGFYGYTF
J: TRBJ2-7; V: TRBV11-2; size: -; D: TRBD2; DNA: TGTGCCAGCAGCTTAGCTGCTAGCGGGAGTTTATACGAGCAGTACTTC; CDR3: CASSLAASGSLYEQYF
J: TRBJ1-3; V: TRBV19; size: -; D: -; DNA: TGTGCCAGTTCTGATGGGGCTGGAAACACCATATATTTT; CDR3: CASSDGAGNTIYF
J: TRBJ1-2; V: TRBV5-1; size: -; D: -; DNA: TGCGCCAGCAGGCCCGGGACAAACTCTAACTATGGCTACACCTTC; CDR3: CASRPGTNSNYGYTF
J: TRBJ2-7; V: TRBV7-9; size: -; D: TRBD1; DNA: TGTGCCAGCAGCTTCCCGGACAGGGGGGCCCACGAGCAGTACTTC; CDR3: CASSFPDRGAHEQYF
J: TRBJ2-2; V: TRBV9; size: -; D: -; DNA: TGTGCCAGCAGCCCATCCGCGCTATGGGGGTCCGGGGAGCTGTTTTTT; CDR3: CASSPSALWGSGELFF
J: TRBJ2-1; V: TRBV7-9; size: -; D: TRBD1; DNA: TGTGCCAGCAGCTTGGAGACAGGGGGATACAATGAGCAGTTCTTC; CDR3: CASSLETGGYNEQFF